This T cell receptor beta chain was sequenced for a study of blood T cell repertoires in COVID-19. Study context: Researchers got acute and convalescent COVID-19 samples from the United States, Italy and Spain. The analysed material was cDNA or gDNA that came from T cells, B-cell-depleted T cells, or PBMCs.

In the authors' methods: Nucleated cell number was recorded as an estimate derived from reference gene primer amplification. Some clones are missing from TCRdb's copy, which holds only in-frame ones; the method was immunoSEQ multiplex PCR. The V and J calls and the clone size are those of that table, but D and trimming were determined from the DNA. Among approximately 92,000 clones listed, roughly 75% were seen once. This TCR was recovered from a man aged 45 to 65 who had recovered from COVID-19. The sample comprised peripheral blood.

CDR3 nucleotide sequence: TGTGCCAGCAGCTGGAGGGCTCGCTCCTACAATGAGCAGTTCTTC. It is translated as CASSWRARSYNEQFF. V is TRBV5-6 and J is TRBJ2-1; a weak D match, TRBD2 (6 bases). The CDR3 spans 15 residues. Per the germline V gene, CDR1 is SGHDT and CDR2 is YYEEEE. V lost 3 bases and J 0 bases, leaving 10 bases between the germline ends.